The 13 T cell receptor beta chains given below trace back to one sample, sequenced in a study of molecular identifiers for immune sequencing clone quantification. TCRdb reanalysed the PCR reads using MiXCR and keeps one entry per CDR3 protein. The data show about 640,000 distinct CDR3 sequences, just under 20% seen once. Material for sequencing was naive CD8+ T cells from blood, with Jurkat cell RNA spiked in. Documented subset: FACS-sorted CD8+CD4-CCR7+CD45RA+ naive T cells. All receptors come from a human donor in good health. Some libraries in this study had Jurkat cell RNA spiked in.

Many counts were recorded for this clonotype. The rearrangement links TRBV15 to TRBJ1-1; 11 nucleotides align to TRBD1. CDR1 LNHNV and CDR2 YYDKDF come from the germline V gene (reference sequence). With 4 bases clipped from V and 7 bases from J, the junction kept 8 bases outside the gene matches. The CDR3 is made up of 15 amino acids. CDR3 sequence: CATSTTGQGANEAFF. The CDR3 DNA follows: TGTGCCACCAGCACCACCGGACAGGGGGCTAATGAAGCTTTCTTT.

J is TRBJ1-2 and V is TRBV6-6; D not resolved. This CDR3 has 11 residues. Per germline, CDR1 MNHNY and CDR2 SVGAGI (reference sequence). Trimming stripped 6 bases from V and 4 bases from J, with 6 bases between. The CDR3: CASRTTYGYTF. CDR3 bases: TGTGCCAGCAGAACGACCTATGGCTACACCTTC.

With respect to this clonotype: A much larger clone is a single base away; this may be a read error. This chain joins TRBV4-1 and TRBJ2-5; 8 bases fit TRBD1. CDR3 length: 15 amino acids. CDR1 is MGHRA and CDR2 is YSYEKL in the germline V gene. With V trimmed by 6 bases and J by 3 bases, 9 bases remained unmatched. CDR3 protein: CASSQGAWIEETQYF. The CDR3 DNA is TGCGCCAGCAGTCAGGGGGCGTGGATCGAAGAGACCCAGTACTTC.

Comments on this clonotype: A much larger clonotype is one base distant, so this may be a read error. The V and J genes are TRBV11-2 and TRBJ2-1; D remains ambiguous. This CDR3 comprises 13 residues. Germline CDR1 is SGHAT and CDR2 is FQNNGV. The CDR3: CASSLVLYNGQFF. CDR3 sequence (DNA): TGTGCCAGCAGCTTAGTGCTCTACAATGGGCAGTTCTTC.

This clonotype was recorded a few times. The chain carries TRBV2 and TRBJ2-6; 8 nucleotides line up with TRBD1. The CDR3 is 18 amino acids. J was trimmed by 4 bases and V by 8 bases; bases with no gene match: 16. The V gene's germline CDR1 is SNHLY and CDR2 FYNNEI. CDR3 nucleotide sequence: TGTGCCAGCCACCGCCCTGGGCAGGGGGCTAGCGGGGCCAACGTCCTGACTTTC. Translating it yields CASHRPGQGASGANVLTF.

This clonotype has a count of ten or more. The genes are TRBV12-3 or TRBV12-4 and TRBJ1-5; no firm D call. The CDR3 consists of 11 residues. V was pared by 5 bases and J by 6 bases, with 5 bases between. This CDR3 reads CASSAGQPQHF. CDR3 bases: TGTGCCAGCAGTGCGGGTCAGCCCCAGCATTTT.

This clonotype was counted a few times. J is TRBJ2-7 and V is TRBV3-1; TRBD1 aligns across 7 bases. This CDR3 spans 14 amino acids. Per the germline V gene, CDR1 is LGHDT and CDR2 is YNNKEL (reference sequence). The ends lost 2 bases at V and 6 bases at J; junction bases unmatched: 7. The CDR3 DNA reads as TGTGCCAGCAGCCAACAACCGACAGGGTTCGAGCAGTACTTC. Protein product: CASSQQPTGFEQYF.

The sample holds many counts of this clonotype. The chain employs TRBV20-1 and TRBJ2-4; perhaps TRBD2 as D (6 bases). Germline lookup yields CDR1 DFQATT and CDR2 SNEGSKA (reference sequence). The V end lost 0 bases, the J end lost 6 bases, and 12 bases lay between the germline ends. This CDR3 is built from 14 residues. The CDR3 protein is CSARDSGVLNIQYF. DNA for the CDR3: TGCAGTGCTAGAGATTCGGGGGTACTAAACATTCAGTACTTC.

This clonotype came up many times. The V and J genes are TRBV6-5 and TRBJ2-3; perhaps D is TRBD1 or TRBD2 (5 bases each). V lost 6 bases and J 2 bases, leaving 15 bases between the germline ends. Germline V gene sequence: CDR1 MNHEY, CDR2 SVGAGI. The CDR3 covers 15 residues. The CDR3 sequence is CASSPWAGTTDTQYF. In nucleotides, the CDR3 is TGTGCCAGCAGCCCATGGGCAGGGACCACAGATACGCAGTATTTT.

This clonotype came up many times. J is TRBJ2-3 and V is TRBV4-3, with D hard to call. The CDR3 contains 13 residues. V was pared by 4 bases and J by 0 bases, with 5 bases between. The germline V gene has CDR1 LGHNA and CDR2 YSLEER. CDR3 protein: CASSPTSTDTQYF. In DNA, the CDR3 is TGCGCCAGCAGCCCCACTAGCACAGATACGCAGTATTTT.

V usage is TRBV5-6 and J usage is TRBJ2-1; maybe TRBD2 (6 bases). The V gene lost 4 bases and the J gene lost 5 bases, with 19 bases spanning the gap. This CDR3 is 16 amino acids long. Germline V gives CDR1 SGHDT, CDR2 YYEEEE. The CDR3 DNA reads TGTGCCAGCAGCCACCACGGACTACCGTGGAACAATGAGCAGTTCTTC. It yields the protein CASSHHGLPWNNEQFF.

There are a few counts of this clonotype. This chain connects TRBV15 to TRBJ2-5; no reliable D call. The CDR3 contains 10 residues. The V and J ends lost 10 bases and 7 bases respectively, with 10 bases between them. Germline V lookup: CDR1 LNHNV, CDR2 YYDKDF (reference sequence). The CDR3 is CAIGRGTQYF. In nucleotides, the CDR3 is TGTGCCATCGGCCGAGGGACCCAGTACTTC.

The chain employs TRBV20-1 and TRBJ2-7; no clear D gene. The V gene lost 3 bases and the J gene lost 4 bases, with 13 bases spanning the gap. CDR1 is DFQATT, CDR2 SNEGSKA, per germline (reference sequence). The CDR3 is 13 amino acids. CDR3 in amino acids: CSARLPWGYEQYF. As DNA, the CDR3 is TGCAGTGCTAGGTTGCCCTGGGGTTACGAGCAGTACTTC.